A selection of T cell receptor beta chains follows, all from one sample in a study of CD8 T cells in ankylosing spondylitis. MiXCR, run by TCRdb on the 5' RACE reads, gives a single entry per CDR3 protein. Of approximately 42,000 distinct CDR3 sequences in the sample, over 3.5% were seen once. The sample comprised blood, either unsorted or a sorted T cell fraction (not recorded which). The receptors here all came from a female donor with ankylosing spondylitis or in good health (not recorded which). CDR3s include the opening cysteine and the closing phenylalanine or tryptophan. D genes are given only for firm matches. Clone size appears in some rows only: once, few, many, or a class for an expanded clone.

d_gene: NA
j_gene: TRBJ2-7
abundance: many
v_gene: TRBV9
CDR3nt: TGTGCCAGCAGCCAAACAACTGGCTACGAGCAGTACTTC
CDR3aa: CASSQTTGYEQYF

d_gene: TRBD2
j_gene: TRBJ2-3
abundance: few
v_gene: TRBV9
CDR3nt: TGTGCCAGCAGCCCAGGGACTAGCGGGGGGGCCGGAGATACGCAGTATTTT
CDR3aa: CASSPGTSGGAGDTQYF

d_gene: TRBD1
j_gene: TRBJ2-7
abundance: many
v_gene: TRBV9
CDR3nt: TGTGCCAGCAGCGTAGGGTTGCCCGGGGGACAGGACGAGCAGTACTTC
CDR3aa: CASSVGLPGGQDEQYF

d_gene: TRBD2
j_gene: TRBJ2-1
abundance: many
v_gene: TRBV9
CDR3nt: TGTGCCAGCAGCGGTAGCGGGGGGGGTTACAATGAGCAGTTCTTC
CDR3aa: CASSGSGGGYNEQFF

d_gene: NA
j_gene: TRBJ1-2
abundance: medium-sized
v_gene: TRBV9
CDR3nt: TGTGCCAGCAGCGGACAGCCCCGTTATGGCTACACCTTC
CDR3aa: CASSGQPRYGYTF

d_gene: TRBD2
j_gene: TRBJ2-5
abundance: many
v_gene: TRBV9
CDR3nt: TGTGCCAGCAGCGTTAGCGGGGTGGAGACCCAGTACTTC
CDR3aa: CASSVSGVETQYF

d_gene: TRBD2
j_gene: TRBJ2-5
abundance: many
v_gene: TRBV9
CDR3nt: TGTGCCAGCAGCGTAAGGGCTAGCGGGGTCCAAGAGACCCAGTACTTC
CDR3aa: CASSVRASGVQETQYF

d_gene: NA
j_gene: TRBJ2-1
abundance: NA
v_gene: TRBV9
CDR3nt: TGTGCCAGCAGCCCGCAGACAGCTCTCAATGAGCAGTTCTTC
CDR3aa: CASSPQTALNEQFF

d_gene: NA
j_gene: TRBJ2-7
abundance: medium-sized
v_gene: TRBV9
CDR3nt: TGTGCCAGCAGCGTATTTGGCGAGGCCAACGAGCAGTACTTC
CDR3aa: CASSVFGEANEQYF

d_gene: TRBD2
j_gene: TRBJ2-1
abundance: many
v_gene: TRBV9
CDR3nt: TGTGCCAGCAGCGTAAGGACTAGCGGGCGTGACAATGAGCAGTTCTTC
CDR3aa: CASSVRTSGRDNEQFF

d_gene: NA
j_gene: TRBJ2-2
abundance: many
v_gene: TRBV9
CDR3nt: TGTGCCAGCAGCGTACCCGCCAGCACCGGGGAGCTGTTTTTT
CDR3aa: CASSVPASTGELFF

d_gene: NA
j_gene: TRBJ1-4
abundance: many
v_gene: TRBV9
CDR3nt: TGTGCCAGCAGCGCCGGAGGGAATAATGAAAAACTGTTTTTT
CDR3aa: CASSAGGNNEKLFF

d_gene: TRBD1
j_gene: TRBJ2-7
abundance: many
v_gene: TRBV9
CDR3nt: TGTGCCAGCAGCCCAAGGACAGGGAGTTACGAGCAGTACTTC
CDR3aa: CASSPRTGSYEQYF

d_gene: TRBD1
j_gene: TRBJ2-1
abundance: many
v_gene: TRBV9
CDR3nt: TGTGCCAGCAGCCCCCGGGACAGGGAAGATGAGCAGTTCTTC
CDR3aa: CASSPRDREDEQFF

d_gene: NA
j_gene: TRBJ2-7
abundance: many
v_gene: TRBV9
CDR3nt: TGTGCCAGCAGCGTAGATGGAGGGGGCAACGAGCAGTACTTC
CDR3aa: CASSVDGGGNEQYF

d_gene: TRBD2
j_gene: TRBJ2-5
abundance: NA
v_gene: TRBV9
CDR3nt: TGTGCCAGCAGCGTAGGGGAGCGGGGGGGATACCAAGAGACCCAGTACTTC
CDR3aa: CASSVGERGGYQETQYF

d_gene: NA
j_gene: TRBJ2-5
abundance: many
v_gene: TRBV9
CDR3nt: TGTGCCAGCAGCCCCAGCGGACAGCCCAGGGAGACCCAGTACTTC
CDR3aa: CASSPSGQPRETQYF

d_gene: TRBD1
j_gene: TRBJ1-1
abundance: medium-sized
v_gene: TRBV9
CDR3nt: TGTGCCAGCAGCGTAGGAACAAACAGGGGTTGGACTGAAGCTTTCTTT
CDR3aa: CASSVGTNRGWTEAFF

d_gene: TRBD1
j_gene: TRBJ1-4
abundance: many
v_gene: TRBV9
CDR3nt: TGTGCCAGCAGTGGGGACAGGGAGGATGAAAAACTGTTTTTT
CDR3aa: CASSGDREDEKLFF

d_gene: NA
j_gene: TRBJ1-4
abundance: many
v_gene: TRBV9
CDR3nt: TGTGCCAGCAGCGTAGATCCCCAGACAGATGAAAAACTGTTTTTT
CDR3aa: CASSVDPQTDEKLFF

d_gene: NA
j_gene: TRBJ1-2
abundance: many
v_gene: TRBV9
CDR3nt: TGTGCCAGCAGCGTATACGAGGGTACTAACTATGGCTACACCTTC
CDR3aa: CASSVYEGTNYGYTF

d_gene: NA
j_gene: TRBJ1-2
abundance: NA
v_gene: TRBV9
CDR3nt: TGTGCCAGCAGTCTCTCGGATGGGGGAGGAGGCTACACCTTC
CDR3aa: CASSLSDGGGGYTF

d_gene: TRBD2
j_gene: TRBJ2-1
abundance: many
v_gene: TRBV9
CDR3nt: TGTGCCAGCAGCGTAGTCGGTAGCGGGGGGATAGACAATGAGCAGTTCTTC
CDR3aa: CASSVVGSGGIDNEQFF

d_gene: NA
j_gene: TRBJ2-5
abundance: many
v_gene: TRBV9
CDR3nt: TGTGCCAGCAGCGCTTCACAGGGTAATGGAGAGACCCAGTACTTC
CDR3aa: CASSASQGNGETQYF

d_gene: NA
j_gene: TRBJ2-1
abundance: many
v_gene: TRBV9
CDR3nt: TGTGCCAGCAGCGTAGGTGGTAGTTCTAATGAGCAGTTCTTC
CDR3aa: CASSVGGSSNEQFF

d_gene: NA
j_gene: TRBJ2-1
abundance: many
v_gene: TRBV9
CDR3nt: TGTGCCAGCAGCGTTTCCCAGGTGGGGTTTGGGAACTACAATGAGCAGTTCTTC
CDR3aa: CASSVSQVGFGNYNEQFF

d_gene: TRBD2
j_gene: TRBJ2-1
abundance: many
v_gene: TRBV9
CDR3nt: TGTGCCAGCAGCGTATTGGGGGTCGGGAGGGAGCAGTTCTTC
CDR3aa: CASSVLGVGREQFF

d_gene: TRBD2
j_gene: TRBJ2-1
abundance: NA
v_gene: TRBV9
CDR3nt: TGTGCCAGCAGCGAGGGACTAGCGGGGGGTTACAATGAGCAGTTCTTC
CDR3aa: CASSEGLAGGYNEQFF

d_gene: NA
j_gene: TRBJ1-1
abundance: many
v_gene: TRBV9
CDR3nt: TGTGCCAGCAGCCCAATAGGGGCAGGGACTGAAGCTTTCTTT
CDR3aa: CASSPIGAGTEAFF

d_gene: NA
j_gene: TRBJ1-2
abundance: many
v_gene: TRBV9
CDR3nt: TGTGCCAGCAGCAGTGACCCAACCGGCCGCTATGGCTACACCTTC
CDR3aa: CASSSDPTGRYGYTF

d_gene: NA
j_gene: TRBJ1-1
abundance: many
v_gene: TRBV9
CDR3nt: TGTGCCAGCAGCCCCCAGTTGGCACAGGGTTTCACTGAAGCTTTCTTT
CDR3aa: CASSPQLAQGFTEAFF

d_gene: NA
j_gene: TRBJ2-2
abundance: many
v_gene: TRBV9
CDR3nt: TGTGCCAGCAGCGCGAATACCTTAGGGGGAACCGGGGAGCTGTTTTTT
CDR3aa: CASSANTLGGTGELFF

d_gene: TRBD1
j_gene: TRBJ2-1
abundance: many
v_gene: TRBV9
CDR3nt: TGTGCCAGCAGCGCACACCAGGGGGCTGTGTTTGAGCAGTTCTTC
CDR3aa: CASSAHQGAVFEQFF

d_gene: NA
j_gene: TRBJ1-1
abundance: many
v_gene: TRBV9
CDR3nt: TGTGCCAGCAGCGCCGGACACTTGAACACTGAAGCTTTCTTT
CDR3aa: CASSAGHLNTEAFF

d_gene: NA
j_gene: TRBJ2-7
abundance: many
v_gene: TRBV9
CDR3nt: TGTGCCAGCAGCCCCTTGGGGGTGGGCTCCTACGAGCAGTACTTC
CDR3aa: CASSPLGVGSYEQYF

d_gene: NA
j_gene: TRBJ2-5
abundance: many
v_gene: TRBV9
CDR3nt: TGTGCCAGCAGCGTAGCCCCACGAAACGCGGAGACCCAGTACTTC
CDR3aa: CASSVAPRNAETQYF

d_gene: NA
j_gene: TRBJ2-3
abundance: many
v_gene: TRBV9
CDR3nt: TGTGCCAGCAGCGTACAGGGGCTGGCGGATACGCAGTATTTT
CDR3aa: CASSVQGLADTQYF

d_gene: TRBD2
j_gene: TRBJ2-7
abundance: many
v_gene: TRBV9
CDR3nt: TGTGCCAGCAGCTACGGACTAGCGAGCTCCTACGAGCAGTACTTC
CDR3aa: CASSYGLASSYEQYF